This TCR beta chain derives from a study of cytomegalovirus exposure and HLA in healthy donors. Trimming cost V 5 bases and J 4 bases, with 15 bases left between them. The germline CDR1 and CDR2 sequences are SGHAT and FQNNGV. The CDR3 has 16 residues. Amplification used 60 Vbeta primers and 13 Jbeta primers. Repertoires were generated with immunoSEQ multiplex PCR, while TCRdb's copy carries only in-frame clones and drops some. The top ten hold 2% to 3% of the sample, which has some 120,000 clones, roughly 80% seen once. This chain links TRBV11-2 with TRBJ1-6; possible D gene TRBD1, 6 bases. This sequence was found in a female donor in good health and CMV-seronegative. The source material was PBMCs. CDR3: CASSDSDRLYNSPLHF. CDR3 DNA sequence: TGTGCCAGCAGCGATTCGGACAGACTATATAATTCACCCCTCCACTTT.